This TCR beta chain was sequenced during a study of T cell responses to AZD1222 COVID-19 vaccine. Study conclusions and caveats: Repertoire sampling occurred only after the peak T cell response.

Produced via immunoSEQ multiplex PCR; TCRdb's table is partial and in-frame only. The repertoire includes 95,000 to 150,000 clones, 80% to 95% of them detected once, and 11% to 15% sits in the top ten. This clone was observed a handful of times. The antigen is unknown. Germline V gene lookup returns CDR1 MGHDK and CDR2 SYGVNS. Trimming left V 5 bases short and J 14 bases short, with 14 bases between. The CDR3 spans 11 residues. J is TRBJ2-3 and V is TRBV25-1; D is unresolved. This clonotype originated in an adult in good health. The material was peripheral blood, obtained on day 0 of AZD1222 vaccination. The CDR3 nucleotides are TGTGCCAGCAGTCTAGACTTTGCCGTGTATTTT. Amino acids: CASSLDFAVYF.